The rows below give T cell receptor beta chains drawn from one sample of a study of tumor and adjacent non-tumor tissue in lung cancer. TCRdb analysed the multiplex PCR reads with MiXCR anew, one entry per CDR3 protein. The data contain approximately 100,000 distinct CDR3 sequences, approximately 60% of them seen just once; the ten biggest clones take up 15% to 20%. Specimen: distant non-tumor lung tissue. Receptors were obtained from a man under 40 with non-small cell lung cancer. CDR3s include the opening cysteine and the closing phenylalanine or tryptophan. D genes are given only for firm matches. Clone size is given for some rows only: seen once, a few or many times, or a class if the clone is expanded.

J gene | D gene | clone size | V gene | CDR3 protein | CDR3 DNA
TRBJ1-2 | - | few | TRBV12-3/TRBV12-4 | CASSLDLPNGYTF | TGTGCCAGCAGTTTGGACCTACCGAATGGCTACACCTTC
TRBJ2-2 | TRBD1 | - | TRBV11-1 | CTSSPSPQGTGELFF | TGCACCAGCAGCCCAAGCCCACAGGGGACCGGGGAGCTGTTCTTT
TRBJ2-3 | - | - | TRBV6-1 | CASSITEADTQYF | TGTGCCAGCAGTATTACAGAAGCAGATACGCAGTATTTT
TRBJ2-2 | TRBD1 | - | TRBV11-2 | CASSLTGGAGEPFF | TGTGCTAGCAGCTTGACAGGGGGCGCCGGGGAGCCGTTTTTT
TRBJ2-4 | TRBD1 | - | TRBV5-1 | CANSVNRGNIQYF | TGCGCCAACAGCGTCAACAGGGGGAACATTCAGTACTTC
TRBJ2-5 | TRBD1 | few | TRBV11-2 | CASSSGTGVTYVRETQYF | TGTGCCAGCAGCTCAGGTACAGGGGTAACATACGTCAGGGAGACCCAGTACTTC
TRBJ1-5 | - | - | TRBV6-1 | CASTDRIGAYSNQPQHF | TGTGCCAGCACCGACCGGATAGGCGCATATAGCAATCAGCCCCAGCATTTT
TRBJ2-3 | TRBD1 | few | TRBV2 | CASSTGATTQYF | TGTGCCAGCAGTACAGGGGCTACGACGCAGTATTTT
TRBJ2-7 | - | once | TRBV29-1 | CSVDRNNHEQYF | TGCAGCGTTGACAGGAACAACCACGAGCAGTACTTC
TRBJ2-1 | - | once | TRBV20-1 | CSVPETNEQFF | TGCAGTGTTCCTGAAACCAATGAGCAGTTCTTC
TRBJ2-5 | TRBD2 | - | TRBV11-2 | CVSKVIAGTMKTQYF | TGTGTCAGTAAGGTTATAGCGGGAACTATGAAGACCCAGTACTTC
TRBJ1-6 | TRBD1 | - | TRBV5-4 | CASSLAGTANSPLHF | TGTGCCAGCAGCTTGGCCGGGACAGCTAATTCACCCCTCCACTTT
TRBJ2-7 | - | - | TRBV7-2 | CASSLEGLGEQYF | TGTGCCAGCAGCTTAGAGGGGCTCGGGGAGCAGTACTTC
TRBJ2-2 | TRBD2 | few | TRBV11-2 | CASSLRRTSGFTGELFF | TGTGCCAGCAGCTTGCGCCGGACTAGCGGGTTCACCGGGGAGCTGTTTTTT
TRBJ2-1 | TRBD2 | many | TRBV4-1 | CASSQVAGGQNEQFF | TGCGCCAGCAGCCAAGTAGCGGGGGGTCAGAATGAGCAGTTCTTC
TRBJ1-1 | - | - | TRBV6-2/TRBV6-3 | CASSWGGQLNTEAFF | TGTGCCAGCAGTTGGGGCGGACAGCTGAACACTGAAGCTTTCTTT
TRBJ2-1 | TRBD2 | - | TRBV20-1 | CSALDTLTSGKGEQFF | TGCAGTGCTTTAGATACGCTGACTAGCGGGAAAGGAGAGCAGTTTTTC
TRBJ1-1 | - | few | TRBV5-1 | CASSWSGRLVNTEAFF | TGCGCCAGCAGCTGGTCGGGACGGCTGGTGAACACTGAAGCTTTCTTT
TRBJ1-1 | - | - | TRBV6-5 | CASSRTLAGARNTETFF | TGTGCCAGCAGCCGAACCTTAGCAGGGGCAAGGAACACTGAAACTTTCTTT
TRBJ2-7 | - | - | TRBV5-1 | CVSSLAWGNYEQYF | TGCGTCAGCAGCTTGGCTTGGGGAAACTACGAGCAGTACTTC
TRBJ1-1 | - | - | TRBV20-1 | CSAIEGVGAFF | TGCAGTGCTATAGAGGGGGTCGGGGCCTTCTTT
TRBJ2-7 | - | - | TRBV30 | CDWSVRDWSPYEQYF | TGTGACTGGAGTGTCCGGGACTGGTCCCCCTACGAGCAGTACTTC
TRBJ1-3 | - | - | TRBV6-5 | CASNPTGTGNTIYF | TGTGCCAGCAACCCAACAGGAACTGGAAACACCATATATTTT